Listed here are 22 T cell receptor beta chains from one sample, sequenced in a study of identical twins (dated by TCRdb to about 2016). Libraries came from 5' RACE. Reads for this sample came from an Illumina HiSeq 2000. TCRdb cleaned the public reads at Q25 with fastp, built clones with MiXCR and kept in-frame beta chains. Every distinct CDR3 protein forms one entry, paired with its most common genes and DNA. The sample table contains some 300,000 distinct CDR3 sequences; only one count was recorded for roughly 12% of them. Just over 7% of the sample is taken by the ten largest. The sample was also linked to a second study, of yellow fever vaccine responses in identical twins.

Sequences were obtained from CD8+ T cells sorted from blood. These receptors all come from a woman in her late teens or twenties in good health.

This clonotype was counted only a few times. V usage is TRBV29-1 and J usage is TRBJ2-7; D is perhaps TRBD1 (5 bases). Deletions cut 1 base from V and 0 bases from J, with 13 bases between. CDR1 is SQVTM and CDR2 is ANQGSEA in the germline V gene. The CDR3 contains 15 residues. The CDR3 nucleotides read TGCAGCGTTGAAGGGGCCCAGGGAAGCTCCTACGAGCAGTACTTC. This encodes CSVEGAQGSSYEQYF.

The chain joins TRBV3-1 to TRBJ1-2; D remains ambiguous. The CDR3 spans 14 residues. The germline V gene has CDR1 LGHDT and CDR2 YNNKEL (reference sequence). Trimming pared 6 bases from V and 4 bases from J, leaving 15 bases between. The CDR3 region is CASRSTQRAYGYTF. CDR3 nucleotides: TGTGCCAGCAGATCGACCCAGCGGGCCTATGGCTACACCTTC. The full variable domain, with the rest looked up from reference TRBV3-1 and TRBJ1-2, is DTAVSQTPKYLVTQMGNDKSIKCEQNLGHDTMYWYKQDSKKFLKIMFSYNNKELIINETVPNRFSPKSPDKAHLNLHINSLELGDSAVYFCASRSTQRAYGYTFGSGTRLTVV.

This clonotype was counted between two and nine times. CDR3 in amino acids: CASSQGGGTANEKLFF. CDR3 sequence (DNA): TGCGCCAGCAGCCAAGGGGGAGGGACAGCTAATGAAAAACTGTTTTTT. The V and J genes are TRBV4-1 and TRBJ1-4, with 7 nucleotides matching TRBD1. Germline V gives CDR1 MGHRA, CDR2 YSYEKL. V shed 1 base, J shed 3 bases, and the junction held 5 bases outside the gene matches. CDR3 length: 16 residues.

The genes are TRBV4-1 and TRBJ2-5, with 14 bases lining up with TRBD2. The CDR3 covers 16 residues. The junction had 3 bases not matched to a gene; V was cut back by 3 bases and J by 3 bases. CDR1 MGHRA and CDR2 YSYEKL come from the germline V gene. CDR3 in amino acids: CASSQTSGGEKETQYF. DNA of the CDR3: TGCGCCAGCAGCCAGACTAGCGGGGGGGAAAAAGAGACCCAGTACTTC.

The chain has TRBV7-9 and TRBJ2-5; 7 positions agree with TRBD1. Trimming removed 10 bases from V and 2 bases from J; junction bases left unmatched: 4. Looked up from germline, CDR1 is SEHNR and CDR2 is FQNEAQ (reference sequence). The CDR3 sequence is 12 residues long. The CDR3 DNA follows: TGTGCCATGGGGACAGAACAAGAGACCCAGTACTTC. This translates into CAMGTEQETQYF. Using reference TRBV7-9 and TRBJ2-5 for the parts outside the CDR3, the full variable domain is DTGVSQNPRHKITKRGQNVTFRCDPISEHNRLYWYRQTLGQGPEFLTYFQNEAQLEKSRLLSDRFSAERPKGSFSTLEIQRTEQGDSAMYLCAMGTEQETQYFGPGTRLLVL.

This clonotype was seen only a few times. The genes are TRBV7-2 and TRBJ1-2; D unresolved. Germline CDR1 SGHTA, CDR2 FQGNSA. The CDR3 runs to 11 residues. Trimming stripped 8 bases from V and 13 bases from J, with 17 bases between. CDR3 residues: CASATREDRTF. For the CDR3, the DNA is TGTGCCAGCGCTACCCGCGAGGACCGCACCTTC.

This clonotype has at least ten counts. The J gene is TRBJ2-1, the V gene TRBV10-3; 13 nucleotides line up with TRBD2. Germline CDR1 and CDR2: ENHRY and SYGVKD. The CDR3 has 16 residues. With 3 bases clipped from V and 5 bases from J, the junction kept 4 bases outside the gene matches. The CDR3 loop is CAISDPGTSGDNEQFF. CDR3 coding DNA: TGTGCCATCAGTGATCCCGGGACTAGCGGGGACAATGAGCAGTTCTTC.

Ten or more counts support this clonotype. The chain combines TRBV7-3 with TRBJ2-1; D tentatively fits TRBD1 or TRBD2 (5 bases each). The V end was cut by 5 bases, the J end by 8 bases, with 19 bases between. The germline V gene encodes CDR1 SGHTA and CDR2 FQGTGA. The length of the CDR3 is 15 residues. The chain's CDR3 is CASSPKRDRKDEQFF. The CDR3 DNA reads TGTGCCAGCAGCCCAAAAAGGGACCGGAAGGATGAGCAGTTCTTC. The complete variable domain, with remaining parts taken from reference TRBV7-3 and TRBJ2-1, reads GAGVSQTPSNKVTEKGKYVELRCDPISGHTALYWYRQSLGQGPEFLIYFQGTGAADDSGLPNDRFFAVRPEGSVSTLKIQRTERGDSAVYLCASSPKRDRKDEQFFGPGTRLTVL.

The chain uses TRBV11-2 and TRBJ2-1; D not resolved. This CDR3 region has 17 residues. Germline assignment: CDR1 SGHAT and CDR2 FQNNGV. Trimming stripped 5 bases from V and 0 bases from J, with 17 bases between. CDR3 DNA sequence: TGTGCCAGCAGCCCCGGCGGCAGGCTAGTCTCCTACAATGAGCAGTTCTTC. It codes for CASSPGGRLVSYNEQFF.

This clonotype was observed a few times. This chain uses TRBV5-5 with TRBJ1-5; D remains ambiguous. Per germline, CDR1 SGHKS and CDR2 YYEKEE (reference sequence). V was pared by 1 base and J by 0 bases, with 5 bases between. This CDR3 comprises 14 residues. The CDR3 spells CASSLLHSNQPQHF. As DNA, the CDR3 is TGTGCCAGCAGCTTGCTACATAGCAATCAGCCCCAGCATTTT.

This clonotype showed up many times. The V and J genes are TRBV29-1 and TRBJ1-1; D is unclear. CDR1 and CDR2 from the germline V gene are SQVTM and ANQGSEA. The CDR3 sequence is 11 residues long. The V and J ends lost 0 bases and 3 bases respectively, with 2 bases between them. CDR3 in amino acids: CSVEEYTEAFF. The CDR3 DNA sequence: TGCAGCGTTGAAGAGTACACTGAAGCTTTCTTT.

The CDR3 loop is CATSRSGTPYNEQFF. Here the CDR3 DNA reads TGTGCCACCAGCAGATCCGGGACCCCCTACAATGAGCAGTTCTTC. The chain joins TRBV15 to TRBJ2-1; tentatively, D is TRBD1 or TRBD2 (5 bases each). The V gene's germline CDR1 is LNHNV and CDR2 YYDKDF (reference sequence). The CDR3 contains 15 residues. Trimming cost V 2 bases and J 2 bases, with 10 bases left between them.

This clonotype was observed a few times. The V call is TRBV5-1, the J call TRBJ2-5; 7 bases are a match to TRBD1. The CDR3 has 15 amino acids. V gave up 0 bases and J gave up 7 bases; unmatched junction bases: 9. Germline V gene sequence: CDR1 SGHRS, CDR2 YFSETQ. DNA for the CDR3: TGCGCCAGCAGCTTGGACAGGGGAGAACTTTGGACCCAGTACTTC. Its translation: CASSLDRGELWTQYF.

The rearrangement joins TRBV7-9 to TRBJ2-7; either TRBD1 or TRBD2 may supply D (5 bases each). Germline CDR1 is SEHNR and CDR2 is FQNEAQ (reference sequence). This CDR3 has 14 residues. The V end lost 5 bases, the J end lost 3 bases, and 14 bases lay between the germline ends. The CDR3: CASSRTGTDYEQYV. The CDR3 coding sequence is TGTGCCAGCAGCCGTACCGGGACGGACTACGAGCAGTACGTC.

This clonotype was counted only a few times. The chain uses TRBV7-2 and TRBJ1-5; possible D gene TRBD1, 5 bases. The CDR3 is 15 amino acids. Germline lookup yields CDR1 SGHTA and CDR2 FQGNSA. V was cut by 3 bases and J by 3 bases, with 12 bases left in between. The CDR3 DNA is TGTGCCAGCAGCTTTGCCGGGACGGACAATCAGCCCCAGCATTTT. Translation: CASSFAGTDNQPQHF.

As DNA, the CDR3 is TGTGCCAGCAGTCCCTTTGGGGGGCTCTACGAGCAGTACTTC. The encoded protein is CASSPFGGLYEQYF. This rearrangement joins TRBV27 to TRBJ2-7, with D tentatively TRBD1 or TRBD2 (6 bases each). V was cut by 5 bases and J by 3 bases, with 14 bases left in between. This CDR3 spans 14 amino acids. Germline V gene sequence: CDR1 MNHEY, CDR2 SMNVEV (reference sequence).

A few counts support this clonotype. The V call is TRBV12-3 or TRBV12-4, the J call TRBJ2-1; 13 bases are shared with TRBD2. This CDR3 spans 14 amino acids. The trim removed 8 bases at V and 8 bases at J, leaving 6 bases unmatched. CDR3 nucleotides: TGTGCCAGCGGAACTAGCGGGAGGGGCTATGAGCAGTTCTTC. This sequence encodes CASGTSGRGYEQFF.

This clonotype was seen a few times. This chain joins TRBV19 and TRBJ2-2; TRBD2 agrees at 8 bases. The germline CDR1 and CDR2 sequences are LNHDA and SQIVND (reference sequence). The CDR3 is 16 amino acids. The V gene end was trimmed by 3 bases and the J gene end by 4 bases; junction bases not matched to a gene: 7. The CDR3 coding sequence is TGTGCCAGTAGTATTCGGCGGGAGGAGAGCACCGGGGAGCTGTTTTTT. As protein: CASSIRREESTGELFF. The full variable domain, with the rest looked up from reference TRBV19 and TRBJ2-2, is DGGITQSPKYLFRKEGQNVTLSCEQNLNHDAMYWYRQDPGQGLRLIYYSQIVNDFQKGDIAEGYSVSREKKESFPLTVTSAQKNPTAFYLCASSIRREESTGELFFGEGSRLTVL.

The chain couples TRBV27 to TRBJ2-1; TRBD1 aligns across 10 bases. Per the germline V gene, CDR1 is MNHEY and CDR2 is SMNVEV (reference sequence). With 1 base clipped from V and 9 bases from J, the junction kept 6 bases outside the gene matches. CDR3 length equals 15 residues. In DNA, the CDR3 is TGTGCCAGCAGTTTATTAGGACAGGGGGGCAGTGAGCAGTTCTTC. Its protein product is CASSLLGQGGSEQFF.

This clonotype was found a few times. This chain joins TRBV9 and TRBJ2-7; 9 bases match TRBD1. CDR3 length: 15 residues. Germline V gives CDR1 SGDLS, CDR2 YYNGEE. V lost 0 bases and J lost 2; bases outside the gene matches: 3. The CDR3 loop reads CASSVGGTGTYEQYF. In nucleotides, the CDR3 is TGTGCCAGCAGCGTAGGGGGGACAGGGACCTACGAGCAGTACTTC.

This chain joins TRBV5-1 and TRBJ2-5; D is uncertain. Trimming took 3 bases from V and 5 from J, leaving 8 bases between them. Germline-derived CDR1 and CDR2 are SGHRS and YFSETQ. The length of the CDR3 is 12 residues. CDR3 bases: TGCGCCAGCAGCTCCGTCGGGGAGACCCAGTACTTC. Its translation is CASSSVGETQYF.

This clonotype has at least ten counts. This chain uses TRBV12-3 or TRBV12-4 with TRBJ2-7; 8 positions agree with TRBD1. The CDR3 runs 14 residues. Germline trimming cut 6 bases from V and 3 bases from J; bases unmatched to any gene: 7. CDR3 sequence reads: CASRYGTGIYEQYF. The CDR3 nucleotides are TGTGCCAGCAGATACGGGACAGGAATCTACGAGCAGTACTTC.